This TCR beta chain emerged from a study of a mutant IDH1 vaccine in newly diagnosed glioma (dated by TCRdb to the early 2020s). Regarding the complete study: Eight vaccinations were administered to patients in weeks 1, 3, 5, 7, 11, 15, 19 and 23, corresponding to visits V03 through V10. For exploratory analyses, longitudinal TCRB deep sequencing was carried out in roughly 25 treated patients wherever samples were available. Peripheral blood samples were drawn at six visits, namely V03 (baseline), V05, V07, V10, V12 and V13. In the chemotherapy-containing groups, vaccination started alongside temozolomide cycles, whereas in patients who had radiotherapy alone it started 4-6 weeks after radiotherapy. The roughly 35 treated patients were roughly 62% male and around 40% female, with a mean age of around 40 years. Before enrollment, most patients had been given radiochemotherapy with temozolomide as standard therapy, while the rest had received either radiotherapy alone or temozolomide alone.

The library was prepared using the immunoSEQ multiplex PCR assay. Rearranged TCR beta chain sequences were amplified with the hsTCRB Kit following the manufacturer's protocol. Sequencing of TCRB libraries was carried out on an Illumina MiSeq. On the study's bioinformatics: Demultiplexing, trimming and gene mapping were performed with the kit vendor's proprietary platform. TCRdb obtained this table from immuneACCESS and retained in-frame rearrangements with V and J assigned. These tables miss some clones; where compared with another copy, unresolved V genes account for less than half of the shortfall, and the remainder is unexplained. V, J and clone size are taken as reported in that table, and D and trimming were inferred from the DNA itself. The sample table shows about 55,000 clones, and 80% are seen once. Roughly 6% of the sample is taken by the ten largest. Results and caveats for the whole study, not just this receptor: Vaccine-induced immune responses across multiple MHC alleles were detected in 93.3% of patients. Changes in the top peripheral T cell clonotypes picked up by TCRB sequencing did not appear to be linked to pseudoprogression. The authors stated that sample limitations prevented analyses of patient blood samples from being reproduced. Selection of PBMC samples for TCRB deep sequencing was based on availability.

The CDR3 covers 17 residues, taking in both the cysteine and the phenylalanine. CDR3 DNA is the only sequence kept; it has 51 bases, read in frame from the first base. Cut back by 0 bases and 3 bases, the V and J ends lie 15 bases apart. The germline V gene specifies SGHRS as CDR1 and YFSETQ as CDR2. Per the publication, the time point label means: week 23, last vaccination. Every vaccine dose consisted of 300 ug of a 20-mer mutant IDH1 peptide in Montanide, administered subcutaneously together with topical imiquimod. Newly diagnosed WHO grade 3 or 4 IDH1-mutant astrocytomas showing loss of nuclear ATRX were present in the donors. The samples were drawn from NOA16, a multicentre, single-arm, open-label phase I trial in Germany that tested a mutant IDH1 peptide vaccine in humans for the first time. Genomic DNA for TCRB sequencing was extracted from EDTA blood using the DNeasy Blood and Tissue Kit.

A remark on this clone: Its antigen is currently not known. Qualities for individual bases were not recorded, and no much larger clone is one base off.

Here the sequenced sample was PBMCs, taken from a glioma patient whose treatment included an IDH1 peptide vaccine. The chain couples TRBV5-1 to TRBJ2-2; no D gene can be assigned with confidence. The TCR comes from a middle-aged man with glioma. The CDR3 corresponds to CASSLAGLVGYTGELFF. The DNA sequence reads TGCGCCAGCAGCTTGGCCGGTCTGGTGGGCTACACCGGGGAGCTGTTTTTT.